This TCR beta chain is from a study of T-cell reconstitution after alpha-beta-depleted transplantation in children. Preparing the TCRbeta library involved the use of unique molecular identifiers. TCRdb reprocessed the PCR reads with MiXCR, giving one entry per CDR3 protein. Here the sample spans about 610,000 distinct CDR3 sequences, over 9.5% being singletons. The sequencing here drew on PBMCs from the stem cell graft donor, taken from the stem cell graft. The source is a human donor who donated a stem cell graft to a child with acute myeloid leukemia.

The CDR3 nucleotides read TGCAGCGTCCCAGACAGGGGAAGAACGGATGAGCAGTTCTTC. Translated: CSVPDRGRTDEQFF. The V call is TRBV29-1, the J call TRBJ2-1, with TRBD1 identical over 8 bases. The V segment lost 6 bases and the J segment 8 bases; nucleotides outside the gene matches: 12. CDR1 SQVTM and CDR2 ANQGSEA come from the germline V gene. The CDR3 totals 14 residues.